The 23 T cell receptor beta chains below all came from one sample that was sequenced in a study of regulatory and conventional T cells in RAG deficiency. Blood CD4+ CD25-low CD127-high conventional T cells supplied the genomic DNA template. Clones were sequenced by immunoSEQ multiplex PCR, and TCRdb holds only the in-frame ones, with some missing. This sample yields 10,000 to 15,000 clones, of which 90% to 95% are seen a single time; 0.85% to 1.3% belongs to the top ten. These data also featured in a second study, about regulatory T cells. That report notes: Primers: 52 TRBV forward and 13 TRBJ reverse.

The specimen sequenced was CD4+ effector T cells sorted from blood. These receptors came from a human donor in good health.

The chain recombines TRBV10-2 with TRBJ1-1; no firm D call. V was pared by 0 bases and J by 5 bases, with 7 bases between. Germline V gives CDR1 WSHSY, CDR2 SAAADI. The CDR3 runs to 13 residues. CDR3: CASSESAGTEAFF. The CDR3 coding sequence is TGCGCCAGCAGTGAGTCAGCCGGGACTGAAGCTTTCTTT.

V usage is TRBV5-1 and J usage is TRBJ2-3; 9 bases fit TRBD2. This CDR3 has 18 amino acids. The V gene end was trimmed by 1 base and the J gene end by 0 bases; junction bases not matched to a gene: 9. Germline values: CDR1 SGHRS, CDR2 YFSETQ. CDR3 in amino acids: CASSLTSSGGPSTDTQYF. The CDR3 coding sequence is TGCGCCAGCAGCTTGACCTCGAGCGGGGGGCCGAGCACAGATACGCAGTATTTT. Filled out from reference TRBV5-1 and TRBJ2-3, the complete variable domain reads KAGVTQTPRYLIKTRGQQVTLSCSPISGHRSVSWYQQTPGQGLQFLFEYFSETQRNKGNFPGRFSGRQFSNSRSEMNVSTLELGDSALYLCASSLTSSGGPSTDTQYFGPGTRLTVL.

The chain carries TRBV30 and TRBJ1-2, with TRBD1 matching over 10 bases. The CDR3 totals 13 residues. Germline V gene data show CDR1 as GTSNPN and CDR2 as SVGIG (reference sequence). Trimming took 2 bases from V and 10 from J; bases not matched to a gene: 7. This chain's CDR3 is CAWSTGQGIAYTF. DNA for the CDR3: TGTGCCTGGAGTACGGGACAGGGGATCGCCTACACCTTC.

The rearrangement links TRBV30 to TRBJ1-4; D is possibly TRBD1 (6 bases). Trimming removed 3 bases at V and 8 bases at J, with 13 bases between. There are 13 residues in the CDR3. Germline CDR1 GTSNPN, CDR2 SVGIG (reference sequence). The chain's CDR3 is CAWRRGRGEKLFF. CDR3 DNA sequence: TGTGCCTGGAGGCGGGGGCGGGGGGAAAAACTGTTTTTT.

The chain is built from TRBV6-4 and TRBJ1-5, with TRBD1 as a possible D gene (5 bases). CDR1 is MRHNA and CDR2 is SNTAGT in the germline V gene. Trimming cost V 9 bases and J 2 bases, with 17 bases left between them. This CDR3 comprises 15 residues. CDR3 loop: CASTPRVTGNQPQHF. The CDR3 DNA reads as TGTGCCAGTACCCCCAGGGTAACAGGCAATCAGCCCCAGCATTTT.

The chain is built from TRBV30 and TRBJ2-7, with 10 bases matching TRBD1. The germline V gene has CDR1 GTSNPN and CDR2 SVGIG (reference sequence). V shed 4 bases, J shed 5 bases, and the junction held 8 bases outside the gene matches. The CDR3 covers 14 residues. CDR3 DNA sequence: TGTGCCTGGAACACGGGACAGGGGCTTGACGAGCAGTACTTC. Protein sequence: CAWNTGQGLDEQYF.

This clone occurred once. J is TRBJ1-1 and V is TRBV6-1; no firm D call. CDR1 is MNHNS, CDR2 SASEGT, per germline. Between the trimmed V and J ends, which lost 3 bases and 6 bases, there was a span of 11 bases. The CDR3 length is 13 residues. CDR3 sequence (DNA): TGTGCCAGCAGTGAGGCGGCAGGCGCTGAAGCTTTCTTT. Its translation: CASSEAAGAEAFF.

CDR3 sequence reads: CASSLDREYEQYF. CDR3 DNA: TGCGCCAGCAGCTTGGACCGGGAATACGAGCAGTACTTC. The chain links TRBV5-1 to TRBJ2-7; the D gene is possibly TRBD2 (5 bases). Germline V CDR1 and CDR2: SGHRS, YFSETQ. The V end was cut by 0 bases, the J end by 4 bases, with 8 bases between. The CDR3 covers 13 residues.

The chain joins TRBV29-1 to TRBJ2-7; TRBD1 agrees at 11 bases. Germline V gene data show CDR1 as SQVTM and CDR2 as ANQGSEA. V was pared by 4 bases and J by 2 bases, with 10 bases of the junction left unmatched. The CDR3 totals 16 residues. The CDR3 nucleotides read TGCAGCGTTGGAGGGACAGGGGGATCGTTAACCTACGAGCAGTACTTC. As protein: CSVGGTGGSLTYEQYF.

This clone was counted once. The gene calls are TRBV28 and TRBJ2-1, with TRBD2 matching 8 bases. This CDR3 has 15 amino acids. Germline V gene data show CDR1 as MDHEN and CDR2 as SYDVKM. V was clipped by 4 bases and J by 6 bases; unmatched bases: 8. CDR3 protein: CASSSRSGSRNEQFF. In nucleotides, the CDR3 is TGTGCCAGCAGTTCACGAAGCGGGAGTCGCAATGAGCAGTTCTTC.

This clone is a singleton in its sample. The V and J genes are TRBV5-4 and TRBJ2-3; a weak D match, TRBD1 (6 bases). Germline V CDR1 and CDR2: SGHNT, YYREEE (reference sequence). The CDR3 length is 14 residues. V lost 3 bases, J lost 0 bases, and 8 bases lay in between. In DNA, the CDR3 is TGTGCCAGCAGCTGGGACATTAGCACAGATACGCAGTATTTT. Its protein product is CASSWDISTDTQYF.

The count of this clone is one. The chain employs TRBV10-3 and TRBJ1-2; TRBD1 matches 9 bases. The CDR3 contains 14 residues. CDR1 is ENHRY and CDR2 is SYGVKD in the germline V gene. With 8 bases clipped from V and 3 bases from J, the junction kept 7 bases outside the gene matches. Here the CDR3 reads CAIGTGGADYGYTF. In DNA form, the CDR3 reads TGTGCCATCGGAACAGGGGGCGCCGACTATGGCTACACCTTC.

V is TRBV7-8 and J is TRBJ1-2; TRBD1 matches at 7 bases. CDR1 and CDR2 (germline): SGHVS, FQNEAQ. J lost 3 bases, V lost 2 bases, and 9 bases had no gene match. The CDR3 is made up of 16 amino acids. The CDR3 reads CASSLSTTGLYYGYTF. CDR3 sequence (DNA): TGTGCCAGCAGCTTAAGCACGACAGGGTTATACTATGGCTACACCTTC.

The gene calls are TRBV28 and TRBJ1-2; D gene unclear. The V gene's germline CDR1 is MDHEN and CDR2 SYDVKM. V lost 5 bases to trimming and J lost 4 bases, with 5 bases between them. CDR3 length equals 11 residues. Here the CDR3 reads CASSGPYGYTF. In nucleotides, the CDR3 is TGTGCCAGCAGTGGACCCTATGGCTACACCTTC.

This clone was counted a single time. The chain combines TRBV5-1 with TRBJ1-4; the match to TRBD1 covers 7 bases. V lost 5 bases and J lost 3; bases outside the gene matches: 7. The CDR3 covers 15 residues. Germline V gene sequence: CDR1 SGHRS, CDR2 YFSETQ. CDR3 DNA: TGCGCCAGCAGGCCTACAGGGGCGGCTAATGAAAAACTGTTTTTT. This codes for CASRPTGAANEKLFF.

J is TRBJ2-7 and V is TRBV9; perhaps D is TRBD1 or TRBD2 (5 bases each). V gave up 2 bases and J gave up 0 bases, with 12 bases separating them. The CDR3 consists of 15 residues. CDR1 is SGDLS, CDR2 YYNGEE, per germline. Here the CDR3 reads CASSVEGLSSYEQYF. The CDR3 DNA reads as TGTGCCAGCAGCGTCGAGGGGCTAAGCTCCTACGAGCAGTACTTC.

The chain employs TRBV5-4 and TRBJ1-6; 10 nucleotides line up with TRBD1. V lost 3 bases to trimming and J lost 14 bases; unmatched junction nucleotides: 5. The CDR3 covers 13 residues. Germline CDR1 is SGHNT and CDR2 is YYREEE (reference sequence). The CDR3 spells CASSWGQGTALHF. The CDR3 nucleotides are TGTGCCAGCAGCTGGGGACAGGGGACAGCCCTCCACTTT.

The V gene is TRBV25-1, the J gene TRBJ1-2; no clear D. V lost 7 bases and J 5 bases, leaving 8 bases between the germline ends. The CDR3 has 11 amino acids. CDR1 and CDR2 (germline): MGHDK, SYGVNS. The CDR3 is CASMGIYGYTF. CDR3 DNA: TGTGCCAGCATGGGCATTTATGGCTACACCTTC.

V gene TRBV6-5 combines with J gene TRBJ1-1; 7 positions match TRBD1. In germline, CDR1 is MNHEY, CDR2 SVGAGI. This CDR3 has 13 amino acids. Trimming removed 6 bases from V and 5 bases from J; junction bases left unmatched: 6. CDR3 DNA: TGTGCCAGCAGCATAGACAGGGCGACTGAAGCTTTCTTT. Residues: CASSIDRATEAFF.

The V gene is TRBV11-2, the J gene TRBJ2-3; 12 nucleotides match TRBD2. CDR3 length: 16 amino acids. Germline values: CDR1 SGHAT, CDR2 FQNNGV. V lost 7 bases and J lost 4; bases outside the gene matches: 9. The CDR3, as DNA: TGTGCCAGCACCCTGACTAGCGGGAGTGCGTCAGATACGCAGTATTTT. It encodes CASTLTSGSASDTQYF. Looking up the rest from reference TRBV11-2 and TRBJ2-3 gives the full variable domain: EAGVAQSPRYKIIEKRQSVAFWCNPISGHATLYWYQQILGQGPKLLIQFQNNGVVDDSQLPKDRFSAERLKGVDSTLKIQPAKLEDSAVYLCASTLTSGSASDTQYFGPGTRLTVL.

V gene TRBV29-1 combines with J gene TRBJ1-1, with TRBD1 identical over 7 bases. Germline V gives CDR1 SQVTM, CDR2 ANQGSEA. CDR3 length equals 13 residues. V lost 7 bases, J lost 1 base, and 6 bases stayed unmatched. The CDR3: CSGRGQRNTEAFF. The CDR3 DNA sequence: TGCAGCGGGCGGGGACAGAGGAACACTGAAGCTTTCTTT.

The count of this clone is one. The chain employs TRBV6-1 and TRBJ2-7, with 12 bases aligning to TRBD1. Germline CDR1 and CDR2: MNHNS and SASEGT. The J segment lost 11 bases and the V segment lost 4 bases, leaving 9 bases of the junction unmatched. The length of the CDR3 is 14 residues. Here the CDR3 DNA reads TGTGCCAGCAGTGCCGGGACAGGGGGCGCGGTTAAGTACTTC. Translation: CASSAGTGGAVKYF.

The genes are TRBV2 and TRBJ1-4; 7 positions match TRBD1. V shed 7 bases, J shed 1 base, and the junction held 6 bases outside the gene matches. From germline, CDR1 is SNHLY and CDR2 FYNNEI. The CDR3 has 15 residues. CDR3 sequence (DNA): TGTGCCAGCACCCCCAGGGGGGGAACTAATGAAAAACTGTTTTTT. Its translation is CASTPRGGTNEKLFF.